The 7 T cell receptor beta chains below were found in one sample sequenced in a study of T cell responses to AZD1222 COVID-19 vaccine. The assay was immunoSEQ multiplex PCR, and TCRdb's table has in-frame clones only and misses some. This sample has about 120,000 clones, with 70% to 90% found just once. The source material was peripheral blood, sampled on day 0 of AZD1222 vaccination. The receptor source for this set is an adult in good health.

This clone was seen many times. The rearrangement joins TRBV27 to TRBJ2-2, with no clear D. Per the germline V gene, CDR1 is MNHEY and CDR2 is SMNVEV (reference sequence). The germline V and J ends were trimmed by 6 bases and 6 bases, with 8 bases remaining between them. The CDR3 extends over 12 amino acids. The CDR3 DNA is TGTGCCAGCAGCCTTAATGCCGGGGAGCTGTTTTTT. Translating it yields CASSLNAGELFF.

The chain is built from TRBV9 and TRBJ1-1, with D perhaps TRBD1 (5 bases). Trimming pared 4 bases from V and 0 bases from J, leaving 19 bases between. The CDR3 is 17 residues long. Germline lookup yields CDR1 SGDLS and CDR2 YYNGEE. DNA of the CDR3: TGTGCCAGCAGCCCCTACTTGGGGCGGTACATGAACACTGAAGCTTTCTTT. Translated: CASSPYLGRYMNTEAFF.

This clone was seen only once. The chain recombines TRBV20-1 with TRBJ2-3, with TRBD2 matching 7 bases. The CDR3 has 14 residues. V gave up 3 bases and J gave up 0 bases; unmatched junction bases: 3. The V gene's germline CDR1 is DFQATT and CDR2 SNEGSKA (reference sequence). The CDR3 is CSASGGRSTDTQYF. The CDR3 region has the DNA TGCAGTGCTAGTGGCGGGAGAAGCACAGATACGCAGTATTTT.

V is TRBV2 and J is TRBJ1-5; 7 bases match TRBD1. This CDR3 spans 15 amino acids. The germline V gene encodes CDR1 SNHLY and CDR2 FYNNEI. The J segment lost 4 bases and the V segment lost 1 base, leaving 4 bases of the junction unmatched. The CDR3 DNA reads TGTGCCAGCAGTGAAGAGGGGGCATGGAATCAGCCCCAGCATTTT. Translation: CASSEEGAWNQPQHF.

The V gene is TRBV4-3, the J gene TRBJ2-3, with D maybe TRBD1 (5 bases). The CDR3 sequence is 17 residues long. The V gene's germline CDR1 is LGHNA and CDR2 YSLEER. V lost 4 bases, J lost 3 bases, and 20 bases lay in between. CDR3 region: CASSPSWPKRGTDTQYF. The CDR3 DNA reads TGCGCCAGCAGCCCGTCGTGGCCCAAAAGGGGTACAGATACGCAGTATTTT.

The chain links TRBV7-3 to TRBJ2-7; 7 nucleotides line up with TRBD2. The CDR3 sequence is 14 residues long. V was clipped by 2 bases and J by 3 bases; unmatched bases: 4. From germline, CDR1 is SGHTA and CDR2 FQGTGA. As DNA, the CDR3 is TGTGCCAGCAGCTTAGAGGGAGGGAACTACGAGCAGTACTTC. This codes for CASSLEGGNYEQYF.

The chain has TRBV4-3 and TRBJ1-4; D uncertain. Germline assignment: CDR1 LGHNA and CDR2 YSLEER. The CDR3 extends over 11 amino acids. Trimming left V 3 bases short and J 8 bases short, with 4 bases between. CDR3 bases: TGCGCCAGCAGCCAGGGCGAAAAACTGTTTTTT. This translates into CASSQGEKLFF.